This T cell receptor beta chain was sequenced for a study of blood T cell repertoires in COVID-19. Study in general: Italy, Spain and the United States were the sources of the convalescent and acute COVID-19 samples. T cells, B-cell-depleted T cells, or PBMCs supplied cDNA or gDNA.

Patients from Seattle were sampled longitudinally, starting during active infection. Germline CDR1 and CDR2: MNHEY and SMNVEV (reference sequence). This CDR3 region has 16 residues. V lost 1 base to trimming and J lost 1 base, with 8 bases between them. The authors' processing: Estimation of nucleated cell counts relied on the amplification of reference gene primers. The data were produced by immunoSEQ multiplex PCR, yet TCRdb's version contains in-frame clones alone and is incomplete. V and J calls plus clone size are reproduced from that table; the DNA served to infer D and trimming. The sample holds about 230,000 clones, 90% seen once.

The material sequenced was peripheral blood. This sequence was found in a young man with COVID-19, enrolled during active disease. J is TRBJ1-6 and V is TRBV27; D remains ambiguous. CDR3 nucleotide sequence: TGTGCCAGCAGTTTATTAAGAGATTCCTATAATTCACCCCTCCACTTT. Translation gives CASSLLRDSYNSPLHF.